This T cell receptor beta chain is drawn from a study of T cell responses to AZD1222 COVID-19 vaccine. Findings and limits, study-wide: An increase in Spike-specific TCR breadth and depth was observed after two AZD1222 doses. Most donors were white British, females outnumbered males, and clonal diversity was possibly underestimated. AZD1222 recipients seropositive at baseline numbered only six. All repertoire sampling was performed exclusively after the peak T cell response.

Clones were sequenced by immunoSEQ multiplex PCR, and TCRdb holds only the in-frame ones, with some missing. The table lists roughly 150,000 clones, roughly 88% of them singletons. Germline lookup yields CDR1 LNHDA and CDR2 SQIVND (reference sequence). This CDR3 contains 15 residues. Trimming cost V 7 bases and J 4 bases, with 20 bases left between them. Concerning this clone: The antigen remains undetermined.

The genes are TRBV19 and TRBJ2-7; D is possibly TRBD1 or TRBD2 (5 bases each). This clonotype originated in an adult who received the AZD1222 COVID-19 vaccine. The material sequenced was peripheral blood, taken 28 days after the second AZD1222 dose. The CDR3 reads CASMSGRDGIYEQYF. The CDR3 bases are TGTGCCAGTATGTCCGGCCGGGACGGCATTTACGAGCAGTACTTC.